This is a list of T cell receptor beta chains from one sample in a study of TIL therapy for anti-PD-1-resistant metastatic lung cancer. This table comes from immunoSEQ multiplex PCR, and its TCRdb copy is limited to in-frame clones, with some not included. The table has roughly 2,500 clones, around 67% seen once. Sequenced material: tumor tissue, taken at baseline. These receptors were taken from a person aged 25-80 years with non-small cell lung cancer. Some clones in this sample may be carry-over from other donors' samples. CDR3s include the opening cysteine and the closing phenylalanine or tryptophan. Each record gives: J gene, V gene, D gene, clone size, CDR3 DNA, CDR3 protein. A D gene is named only where the DNA matches it firmly. Size is stated for part of the rows, as once, few or many counts, or as a class when the clone is expanded.

>TRBJ2-5|TRBV19|TRBD1|.
TGTGCCAGTAGTAGAACGGGACAGGCGGACGTGGAGACCCAGTACTTC
CASSRTGQADVETQYF
>TRBJ2-3|TRBV7-7|.|once
TGTGCCAGCAGCTTAGCGGAGGCGGATACGCAGTATTTT
CASSLAEADTQYF
>TRBJ2-7|TRBV23-1|.|.
TGCGCCAGCAGTCTTACCTTCGGGGACCGGCGCCCCTACGAGCAGTACTTC
CASSLTFGDRRPYEQYF
>TRBJ2-2|TRBV13|.|few
TGTGCCAGCAGCTTAGGACGGTACCGGGAGCTGTTTTTT
CASSLGRYRELFF
>TRBJ2-7|TRBV18|.|.
TGTGCCAGCTCACCCGGTGGGGCAGGGCCCTACGAGCAGTACTTC
CASSPGGAGPYEQYF
>TRBJ2-7|TRBV10-2|TRBD2|.
TGCGCCAGCGGGGCGGGGGGTTCCTACGAGCAGTACTTC
CASGAGGSYEQYF
>TRBJ1-1|TRBV6-5|.|few
TGTGCCAGCAGTTACGGAACCCAGGAGGGAGCTTTCTTT
CASSYGTQEGAFF
>TRBJ2-5|TRBV30|.|.
TGTGCCTGGATACCTCGGGACCTCTTGGGGACCCAGTACTTC
CAWIPRDLLGTQYF
>TRBJ1-6|TRBV5-1|.|once
TGCGCCAGCAGCTTGTCGGCAGGCGGCAATTCACCCCTCCACTTT
CASSLSAGGNSPLHF
>TRBJ2-3|TRBV30|.|.
TGTGCCTGGAGTGTAGCCAGCGGGACAGCGAGTACGCAGTATTTT
CAWSVASGTASTQYF
>TRBJ2-1|TRBV10-3|TRBD2|.
TGTGCCATCAGTGACAGACTAGCGGGAAACAATGAGCAGTTCTTC
CAISDRLAGNNEQFF
>TRBJ2-1|TRBV7-9|TRBD1|.
TGTGCCAGCAGCCCCGGGACAGGGGTTACCAATGAGCAGTTCTTC
CASSPGTGVTNEQFF
>TRBJ2-5|TRBV5-8|TRBD2|.
TGTGCCAGCAGTCAAGGACTAGCGGGAGGTGTCGGGGAGACCCAGTACTTC
CASSQGLAGGVGETQYF
>TRBJ1-3|TRBV15|.|.
TGTGCCACCAGCAGAGATCCGGGACACCTAAACACCATATATTTT
CATSRDPGHLNTIYF
>TRBJ2-3|TRBV15|TRBD1|.
TGTGCCACCAGATCCGGACAGGGAAGGGACACAGATACGCAGTATTTT
CATRSGQGRDTDTQYF
>TRBJ2-1|TRBV15|.|.
TGTGCCACCAGCAGGGGATTTGGGCGTGAGCAGTTCTTC
CATSRGFGREQFF
>TRBJ2-1|TRBV11-3|.|few
TGTGCCAGCAGCCCGAGGTCCCGAGGGTCCAATGAGCAGTTCTTC
CASSPRSRGSNEQFF
>TRBJ1-3|TRBV7-9|TRBD1|.
TGTGCCAGCGGCTTTGGGGACAGGTCCTCTGGAAACACCATATATTTT
CASGFGDRSSGNTIYF
>TRBJ2-3|TRBV10-3|.|.
TGTGCCATCAGTGAGCCACCCGCAGATACGCAGTATTTT
CAISEPPADTQYF
>TRBJ1-4|TRBV28|.|once
TGTGCCAGCAGTCAGACGGGGGCGGGGGCTAATGAAAAACTGTTTTTT
CASSQTGAGANEKLFF
>TRBJ1-3|TRBV5-1|.|large
TGCGCCAGCAGCTTGGTGGCAACCTCTGGAAACACCATATATTTT
CASSLVATSGNTIYF
>TRBJ2-5|TRBV7-2|.|.
TGTGCCAGCAGTTTCCAGGGGGGTCAAGAGACCCAGTACTTC
CASSFQGGQETQYF
>TRBJ1-2|TRBV5-6|TRBD1|few
TGTGCCAGCAGCCCGACAGGGTTATATGGCTACACCTTC
CASSPTGLYGYTF
>TRBJ1-2|TRBV4-1|.|few
TGCGCCAGCAGCCAGACCGGGGTTGCCAACTATGGCTACACCTTC
CASSQTGVANYGYTF
>TRBJ1-1|TRBV2|TRBD1|.
TGTGCCAGCAGACCCCGACAGGGGGCTGTAACTTTCTTT
CASRPRQGAVTFF
>TRBJ2-3|TRBV29-1|.|.
TGCAGCGTTGTTAAGACGGGCACAGATACGCAGTATTTT
CSVVKTGTDTQYF
>TRBJ2-1|TRBV5-3|.|.
TGTGCCAGCAGCTTGGGCGGTGGTGAGCAGTTCTTC
CASSLGGGEQFF
>TRBJ1-2|TRBV7-2|.|.
TGTGCCAGCAGCCGGGGGCATGGGGCGGACTATGGCTACACCTTC
CASSRGHGADYGYTF
>TRBJ1-2|TRBV15|TRBD1|.
TGTGCCACCAGCCCACCGACAGGGCGAGCCTATGGCTACACCTTC
CATSPPTGRAYGYTF